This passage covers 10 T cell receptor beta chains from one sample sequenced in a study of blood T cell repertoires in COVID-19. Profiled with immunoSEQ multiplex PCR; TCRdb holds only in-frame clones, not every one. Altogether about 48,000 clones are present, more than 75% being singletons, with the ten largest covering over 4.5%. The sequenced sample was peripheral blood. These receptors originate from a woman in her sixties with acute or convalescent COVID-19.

The CDR3: CASSSGEGPHYEQYF. CDR3 DNA: TGTGCCAGCAGCTCAGGGGAGGGACCGCACTACGAGCAGTACTTC. V is TRBV7-6 and J is TRBJ2-7, with D maybe TRBD2 (7 bases). Germline CDR1 and CDR2: SGHVS and FNYEAQ. The CDR3 contains 15 residues. Trimming removed 4 bases at V and 3 bases at J, with 16 bases between.

The CDR3 sequence: CSVSDLAGYGYTF. CDR3 sequence (DNA): TGCAGCGTCTCGGATCTAGCCGGCTATGGCTACACCTTC. This chain links TRBV29-1 with TRBJ1-2, with no clear D. CDR1 and CDR2 from the germline V gene are SQVTM and ANQGSEA. The germline V and J ends were trimmed by 6 bases and 4 bases, with 15 bases remaining between them. This CDR3 spans 13 amino acids.

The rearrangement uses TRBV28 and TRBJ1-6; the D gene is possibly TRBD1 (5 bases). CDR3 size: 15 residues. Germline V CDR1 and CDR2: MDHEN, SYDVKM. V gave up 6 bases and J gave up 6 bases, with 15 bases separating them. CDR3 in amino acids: CASSPGGQGNSPLHF. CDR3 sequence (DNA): TGTGCCAGCAGCCCGGGAGGGCAGGGTAATTCACCCCTCCACTTT.

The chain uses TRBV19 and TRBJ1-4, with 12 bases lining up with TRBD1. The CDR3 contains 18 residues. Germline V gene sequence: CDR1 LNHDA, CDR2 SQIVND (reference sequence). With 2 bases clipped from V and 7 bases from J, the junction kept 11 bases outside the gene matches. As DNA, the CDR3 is TGTGCCAGTAGTATACGGGACAGGGGGCCCTCTTTGGCTGAAAAACTGTTTTTT. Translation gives CASSIRDRGPSLAEKLFF.

CDR3 residues: CASSLGPSGNRNEQFF. DNA for the CDR3: TGTGCCAGCAGCTTAGGGCCTAGCGGAAACCGTAACGAGCAGTTCTTC. V usage is TRBV7-2 and J usage is TRBJ2-1, with 7 positions matching TRBD2. Germline assignment: CDR1 SGHTA and CDR2 FQGNSA. V was pared by 1 base and J by 10 bases, with 13 bases of the junction left unmatched. This CDR3 spans 16 amino acids.

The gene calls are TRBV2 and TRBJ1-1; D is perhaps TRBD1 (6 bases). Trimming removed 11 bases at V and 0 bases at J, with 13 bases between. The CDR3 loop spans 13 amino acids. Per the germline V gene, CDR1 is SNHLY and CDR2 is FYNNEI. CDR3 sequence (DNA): TGTGCCGGTTTAAAGGGGGTGAACACTGAAGCTTTCTTT. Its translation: CAGLKGVNTEAFF.

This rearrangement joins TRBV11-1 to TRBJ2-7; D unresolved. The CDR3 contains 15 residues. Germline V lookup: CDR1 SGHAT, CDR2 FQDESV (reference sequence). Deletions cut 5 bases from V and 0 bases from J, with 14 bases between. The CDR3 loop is CASSPSGLTSYEQYF. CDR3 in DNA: TGTGCCAGCAGCCCCTCAGGTTTGACCTCCTACGAGCAGTACTTC. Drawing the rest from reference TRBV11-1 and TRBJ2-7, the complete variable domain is EAEVAQSPRYKITEKSQAVAFWCDPISGHATLYWYRQILGQGPELLVQFQDESVVDDSQLPKDRFSAERLKGVDSTLKIQPAELGDSAMYLCASSPSGLTSYEQYFGPGTRLTVT.

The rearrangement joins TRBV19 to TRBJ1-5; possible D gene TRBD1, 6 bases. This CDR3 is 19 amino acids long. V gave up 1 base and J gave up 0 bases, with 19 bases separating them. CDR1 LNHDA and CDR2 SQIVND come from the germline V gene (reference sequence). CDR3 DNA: TGTGCCAGTAGTATAGCGGCTACAGGGACTAGTTATAGCAATCAGCCCCAGCATTTT. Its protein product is CASSIAATGTSYSNQPQHF.

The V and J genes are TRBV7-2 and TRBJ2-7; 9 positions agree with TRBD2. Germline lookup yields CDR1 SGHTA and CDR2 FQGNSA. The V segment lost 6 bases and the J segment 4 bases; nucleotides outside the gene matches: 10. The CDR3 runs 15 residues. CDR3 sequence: CASRRGGGSAYEQYF. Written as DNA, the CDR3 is TGTGCCAGCAGGCGCGGGGGGGGGAGTGCTTACGAGCAGTACTTC.

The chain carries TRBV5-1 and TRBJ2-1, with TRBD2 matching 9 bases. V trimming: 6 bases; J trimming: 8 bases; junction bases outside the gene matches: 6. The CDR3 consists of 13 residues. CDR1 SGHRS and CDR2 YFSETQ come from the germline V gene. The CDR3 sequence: CASNRGGAYEQFF. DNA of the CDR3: TGCGCCAGCAACCGCGGGGGGGCATATGAGCAGTTCTTC.